These 32 T cell receptor beta chains came from one sample sequenced in a study of response to subunit inactivated influenza vaccine. TCRdb reprocessed the RT-PCR reads via MiXCR and lists one record per CDR3 protein. This sample has around 600,000 distinct CDR3 sequences, with around 11% found just once. These data also formed part of another study, on T cells expressing NK-cell markers. As that study records: In generating TCR beta cDNA, 5'RACE template switching with UMIs was used.

Sample: PBMCs from blood, taken on the day of vaccination. These receptor sequences come from a middle-aged man who received an inactivated influenza vaccine.

The rearrangement joins TRBV6-2 or TRBV6-3 to TRBJ2-7; 14 positions match TRBD2. Germline values: CDR1 MNHEY, CDR2 SVGEGT. Trimming removed 4 bases from V and 4 bases from J; junction bases left unmatched: 6. CDR3 length: 16 residues. The CDR3 DNA sequence: TGTGCCAGCAGTTCGAAGACTAGCGGGAGGGGATACGAGCAGTACTTC. Its translation is CASSSKTSGRGYEQYF.

This clonotype was observed at least ten times. The J gene is TRBJ2-1, the V gene TRBV7-9, with D possibly matching TRBD1 (6 bases). Germline V gene data show CDR1 as SEHNR and CDR2 as FQNEAQ (reference sequence). With 5 bases removed from V and 1 base from J, the gap between germline ends came to 12 bases. CDR3 length: 15 amino acids. The CDR3 coding sequence is TGTGCCAGCAGCCCCCATGACAGGTCCTACAATGAGCAGTTCTTC. It translates to CASSPHDRSYNEQFF.

The rearrangement links TRBV27 to TRBJ2-3, with TRBD2 identical over 9 bases. This CDR3 has 17 amino acids. Losses at the gene ends were 4 bases for V and 2 bases for J; bases not matched to a gene: 10. Germline CDR1 reads MNHEY; CDR2 reads SMNVEV (reference sequence). The CDR3 region is CASSSPGVAGVTDTQYF. The CDR3 nucleotides read TGTGCCAGCAGTTCGCCCGGGGTAGCGGGGGTCACAGATACGCAGTATTTT.

This clonotype was seen only a few times. This chain connects TRBV12-3 or TRBV12-4 to TRBJ1-5, with D maybe TRBD1 (6 bases). The CDR3 loop spans 15 amino acids. V lost 5 bases and J lost 5, with 16 bases in between. The CDR3 DNA is TGTGCCAGCAGTAAACGACAGGTTCTTCATCAGCCCCAGCATTTT. It yields the protein CASSKRQVLHQPQHF.

This clonotype showed up just a few times. This chain links TRBV4-3 with TRBJ2-1, with 8 bases lining up with TRBD2. After removal of 0 bases from V and 6 bases from J, the junction contained 10 bases not matched to a gene. There are 17 residues in the CDR3. Germline V gives CDR1 LGHNA, CDR2 YSLEER. CDR3 amino acids: CASSQDYAGGLFNEQFF. The CDR3, as DNA: TGCGCCAGCAGCCAAGATTACGCGGGAGGCCTCTTCAATGAGCAGTTCTTC.

This chain joins TRBV20-1 and TRBJ2-7; 10 bases map to TRBD2. This CDR3 has 15 amino acids. V shed 0 bases and J 2 bases; nucleotides not matched to a gene: 4. The germline V gene has CDR1 DFQATT and CDR2 SNEGSKA (reference sequence). The CDR3 sequence: CSARDRLAGAYEQYF. The CDR3 DNA follows: TGCAGTGCTAGAGATCGACTAGCGGGTGCCTACGAGCAGTACTTC.

This rearrangement joins TRBV2 to TRBJ2-7; TRBD1 agrees at 7 bases. With 1 base clipped from V and 4 bases from J, the junction kept 10 bases outside the gene matches. Germline loops: CDR1 SNHLY, CDR2 FYNNEI. The CDR3 runs to 16 residues. DNA of the CDR3: TGTGCCAGCAGTGAAGAGATGACAGGGTTGGGTTACGAGCAGTACTTC. This encodes CASSEEMTGLGYEQYF.

This clonotype was found many times. V is TRBV2 and J is TRBJ1-5; D uncertain. Germline V gene sequence: CDR1 SNHLY, CDR2 FYNNEI. The CDR3 extends over 14 amino acids. The V and J ends lost 3 bases and 0 bases respectively, with 6 bases between them. For the CDR3, the DNA is TGTGCCAGCAGTGATCGATATAGCAATCAGCCCCAGCATTTT. It specifies CASSDRYSNQPQHF.

This chain links TRBV7-3 with TRBJ1-1; tentative D call: TRBD1 (6 bases). V lost 4 bases and J lost 10, with 19 bases in between. This CDR3 contains 14 residues. The germline V gene has CDR1 SGHTA and CDR2 FQGTGA. This CDR3 reads CASSSRTGSGAAFF. CDR3 DNA: TGTGCCAGCAGCTCCAGAACAGGGTCTGGTGCAGCTTTCTTT. The full variable domain, completed using reference TRBV7-3 and TRBJ1-1, is GAGVSQTPSNKVTEKGKYVELRCDPISGHTALYWYRQSLGQGPEFLIYFQGTGAADDSGLPNDRFFAVRPEGSVSTLKIQRTERGDSAVYLCASSSRTGSGAAFFGQGTRLTVV.

This clonotype was detected a few times. The chain uses TRBV5-1 and TRBJ1-2; D gene ambiguous. The CDR3 sequence is 11 residues long. CDR1 is SGHRS, CDR2 YFSETQ, per germline. V lost 7 bases and J 2 bases, leaving 6 bases between the germline ends. The CDR3 region has the DNA TGCGCCAGCGGAGAGAACTATGGCTACACCTTC. It is translated as CASGENYGYTF.

This clonotype turned up a few times. The CDR3 spells CASSRRMFSTDTQYF. Written as DNA, the CDR3 is TGCGCCAGCAGCCGCAGGATGTTTAGCACAGATACGCAGTATTTT. The rearrangement uses TRBV4-1 and TRBJ2-3, with D unresolved. V was trimmed by 4 bases and J by 0 bases, leaving 11 bases between them. Germline V gene data show CDR1 as MGHRA and CDR2 as YSYEKL. This CDR3 region has 15 residues.

This clonotype was detected a few times. The genes are TRBV7-8 and TRBJ2-3; 15 bases fit TRBD2. The CDR3 has 18 amino acids. With V trimmed by 4 bases and J by 4 bases, 9 bases remained unmatched. CDR1 SGHVS and CDR2 FQNEAQ come from the germline V gene. This CDR3 is CASSYSGTSGGSPDTQYF. The DNA of the CDR3 is TGTGCCAGCAGCTATTCCGGGACTAGCGGGGGGAGTCCAGATACGCAGTATTTT.

V gene TRBV20-1 combines with J gene TRBJ2-5; 15 bases agree with TRBD2. The J segment lost 4 bases and the V segment lost 2 bases, leaving 8 bases of the junction unmatched. CDR3 size: 17 residues. CDR1 is DFQATT and CDR2 is SNEGSKA in the germline V gene (reference sequence). CDR3 protein: CSARTTGLAGGPETQYF. CDR3 in DNA: TGCAGTGCTAGAACAACCGGACTAGCGGGAGGGCCAGAGACCCAGTACTTC.

In its sample, this clonotype was seen a few times. The V and J genes are TRBV20-1 and TRBJ2-2; perhaps TRBD1 as D (7 bases). The CDR3 is 15 residues long. Germline V gene data show CDR1 as DFQATT and CDR2 as SNEGSKA (reference sequence). V was shortened by 2 bases and J by 7 bases, with 17 bases between the two germline ends. In DNA form, the CDR3 reads TGCAGTGCTAGACTGGGCCAGGGGGGTATCGGGGAGCTGTTTTTT. Its translation: CSARLGQGGIGELFF.

CDR3 nucleotide sequence: TGCAGCGTTGAACGCTGGGACCATGAGCAGTTCTTC. Translation gives CSVERWDHEQFF. This chain connects TRBV29-1 to TRBJ2-1; D might be TRBD1 or TRBD2, each matching 5 bases. Trimming stripped 2 bases from V and 8 bases from J, with 10 bases between. The CDR3 totals 12 residues. Germline V gives CDR1 SQVTM, CDR2 ANQGSEA.

The rearrangement links TRBV18 to TRBJ2-5; D perhaps matches TRBD1 (5 bases). The germline CDR1 and CDR2 sequences are KGHSH and LQKENI. V was cut by 0 bases and J by 5 bases, with 10 bases left in between. CDR3 length: 14 amino acids. The CDR3 region is CASSPPAGLETQYF. The CDR3 nucleotides read TGTGCCAGCTCACCACCGGCAGGGTTGGAGACCCAGTACTTC.

This clonotype was counted a few times. CDR3 coding DNA: TGTGCCAGCACTTTTTCCCCCAGATACGCCGGGGAGCTGTTTTTT. Amino acid sequence: CASTFSPRYAGELFF. The chain carries TRBV27 and TRBJ2-2; D gene uncertain. V lost 7 bases, J lost 6 bases, and 18 bases lay in between. There are 15 residues in the CDR3. CDR1 is MNHEY, CDR2 SMNVEV, per germline (reference sequence).

In this sample, this clonotype turned up a few times. The chain carries TRBV4-3 and TRBJ2-3; 9 bases are a match to TRBD2. The V gene end was trimmed by 3 bases and the J gene end by 2 bases; junction bases not matched to a gene: 12. This CDR3 has 18 amino acids. Germline lookup yields CDR1 LGHNA and CDR2 YSLEER. In DNA form, the CDR3 reads TGCGCCAGCAGCCAGTTAGCGGGGGCCCCCTCTATCACAGATACGCAGTATTTT. Its translation is CASSQLAGAPSITDTQYF.

This clonotype occurred a few times. The chain has TRBV12-3 or TRBV12-4 and TRBJ2-1, with D perhaps TRBD1 or TRBD2 (5 bases each). V was shortened by 10 bases and J by 4 bases, with 11 bases between the two germline ends. The CDR3 totals 12 residues. The CDR3 DNA reads TGTGCCATCGGGACCTCGTACAATGAGCAGTTCTTC. Translation: CAIGTSYNEQFF.

This clonotype was seen only once. This sequence joins TRBV5-1 and TRBJ2-2; 7 nucleotides line up with TRBD1. Germline loops: CDR1 SGHRS, CDR2 YFSETQ. The CDR3 contains 16 residues. After removal of 3 bases from V and 0 bases from J, the junction contained 5 bases not matched to a gene. CDR3 sequence reads: CASSSLTGTNTGELFF. Written as DNA, the CDR3 is TGCGCCAGCAGCTCGTTGACAGGGACGAACACCGGGGAGCTGTTTTTT.

This clonotype has just a few counts. The chain uses TRBV4-1 and TRBJ2-3; D not resolved. With 0 bases removed from V and 0 bases from J, the gap between germline ends came to 13 bases. The CDR3 runs to 17 residues. Germline CDR1 MGHRA, CDR2 YSYEKL. The CDR3 DNA sequence: TGCGCCAGCAGCCAAGATTTCGGGCACCACAGCACAGATACGCAGTATTTT. This codes for CASSQDFGHHSTDTQYF.

The chain joins TRBV7-9 to TRBJ2-2; the D is unclear. Trimming cost V 0 bases and J 3 bases, with 11 bases left between them. Germline CDR1 and CDR2: SEHNR and FQNEAQ (reference sequence). The CDR3 extends over 16 amino acids. The chain's CDR3 is CASSLAVGRHTGELFF. The CDR3 bases are TGTGCCAGCAGCTTAGCTGTTGGCAGGCACACCGGGGAGCTGTTTTTT.

This clonotype was detected many times. The chain joins TRBV29-1 to TRBJ1-2, with D tentatively TRBD1 (5 bases). Germline V gene lookup returns CDR1 SQVTM and CDR2 ANQGSEA. V was trimmed by 1 base and J by 1 base, leaving 7 bases between them. The CDR3 length is 13 residues. The CDR3, as DNA: TGCAGCGTTGAAGGGGACCTTAACTATGGCTACACCTTC. Encoded protein: CSVEGDLNYGYTF.

This clonotype was observed a few times. The chain employs TRBV7-9 and TRBJ1-4; TRBD1 agrees at 7 bases. Germline V gene data show CDR1 as SEHNR and CDR2 as FQNEAQ (reference sequence). This CDR3 is 14 amino acids long. V was clipped by 6 bases and J by 6 bases; unmatched bases: 7. The CDR3 bases are TGTGCCAGCAGTCTACAGGGGCGGGATGAAAAACTGTTTTTT. Translation: CASSLQGRDEKLFF.

This chain links TRBV18 with TRBJ2-5, with 8 bases identical to TRBD1. This CDR3 is 16 amino acids long. CDR1 and CDR2 from the germline V gene are KGHSH and LQKENI. V shed 3 bases, J shed 1 base, and the junction held 7 bases outside the gene matches. The CDR3 region is CASSPIRTGGQETQYF. The DNA for the CDR3 is TGTGCCAGCTCACCGATTAGAACAGGGGGCCAAGAGACCCAGTACTTC.

The chain employs TRBV6-2 or TRBV6-3 and TRBJ2-7; tentatively, D is TRBD1 or TRBD2 (6 bases each). The V gene's germline CDR1 is MNHEY and CDR2 SVGEGT. The CDR3 covers 15 residues. Trimming removed 3 bases at V and 3 bases at J, with 15 bases between. This chain's CDR3 is CASSYSFGGGYEQYF. CDR3 sequence (DNA): TGTGCCAGCAGTTATTCCTTCGGGGGCGGCTACGAGCAGTACTTC.

This clonotype has ten or more counts. V usage is TRBV12-3 or TRBV12-4 and J usage is TRBJ1-3; D uncertain. This CDR3 region has 14 residues. The V and J ends lost 6 bases and 0 bases respectively, with 9 bases between them. Here the CDR3 reads CASRRRLSGNTIYF. CDR3 nucleotide sequence: TGTGCCAGCAGGCGGCGGCTCTCTGGAAACACCATATATTTT.

This clonotype was observed a few times. The chain is built from TRBV7-2 and TRBJ2-6; no reliable D call. Germline V gene sequence: CDR1 SGHTA, CDR2 FQGNSA. The CDR3 totals 17 residues. The V gene lost 2 bases and the J gene lost 0 bases, with 11 bases spanning the gap. As DNA, the CDR3 is TGTGCCAGCAGCTTATTCACGGCCAGCTCTGGGGCCAACGTCCTGACTTTC. Translated: CASSLFTASSGANVLTF.

This clonotype was seen a handful of times. The gene calls are TRBV5-1 and TRBJ2-7; maybe TRBD1 (6 bases). The CDR3 runs 13 residues. CDR1 is SGHRS, CDR2 YFSETQ, per germline. The germline V and J ends were trimmed by 6 bases and 0 bases, with 10 bases remaining between them. CDR3 sequence (DNA): TGCGCCAGCAACCAGGGGTCCTCCTACGAGCAGTACTTC. Its protein is CASNQGSSYEQYF.

This clonotype came up a few times. This chain links TRBV5-5 with TRBJ2-1, with 10 bases fitting TRBD2. Germline V lookup: CDR1 SGHKS, CDR2 YYEKEE (reference sequence). The CDR3 is 15 residues long. V gave up 3 bases and J gave up 9 bases; unmatched junction bases: 9. CDR3 loop: CASSWGTSENGEQFF. The CDR3 coding sequence is TGTGCCAGCAGCTGGGGGACTAGCGAGAACGGTGAGCAGTTCTTC.

This clonotype turned up a few times. V gene TRBV18 combines with J gene TRBJ2-1; 7 bases map to TRBD1. The CDR3 consists of 14 residues. Germline V gives CDR1 KGHSH, CDR2 LQKENI. The V gene end was trimmed by 1 base and the J gene end by 7 bases; junction bases not matched to a gene: 4. The CDR3 reads CASSPQQGLNEQFF. The CDR3 DNA reads as TGTGCCAGCTCACCACAACAGGGGTTGAATGAGCAGTTCTTC.

V gene TRBV3-1 combines with J gene TRBJ1-4; no clear D gene. The CDR3 loop spans 14 amino acids. Germline assignment: CDR1 LGHDT and CDR2 YNNKEL (reference sequence). Trimming left V 0 bases short and J 7 bases short, with 9 bases between. The CDR3 DNA reads TGTGCCAGCAGCCAAGATGTGTGGACTGAAAAACTGTTTTTT. It translates to CASSQDVWTEKLFF.